This is a list of T cell receptor beta chains from one sample in a study of blood T cell repertoires in COVID-19. This table comes from immunoSEQ multiplex PCR, and its TCRdb copy is limited to in-frame clones, with some not included. In the table there are roughly 160,000 clones, around 84% of which are singletons. Sequenced input: peripheral blood. All receptors come from a man aged 60-69 years with COVID-19, enrolled during active disease. The CDR3 runs from the conserved cysteine through the conserved F or W. The D gene is left open where the match is weak. Size is stated for part of the rows, as once, few or many counts, or as a class when the clone is expanded.

clone size	J gene	D gene	V gene	CDR3 protein	CDR3 DNA
NA	TRBJ2-7	NA	TRBV14	CASSQVRYEQYF	TGTGCCAGCAGCCAAGTTCGCTACGAGCAGTACTTC
NA	TRBJ1-1	TRBD1	TRBV3-1/TRBV3-2	CASSQGITGVNTEAFF	TGTGCCAGCAGCCAAGGGATTACAGGGGTGAACACTGAAGCTTTCTTT
NA	TRBJ2-6	NA	TRBV5-1	CASSYSGEKTGANVLTF	TGCGCCAGCAGCTACTCAGGGGAGAAGACTGGGGCCAACGTCCTGACTTTC
NA	TRBJ2-5	NA	TRBV19	CASRRQTTDQETQYF	TGTGCCAGCCGGAGGCAAACCACCGACCAAGAGACCCAGTACTTC
NA	TRBJ1-5	NA	TRBV27	CASSLRVNQPQHF	TGTGCCAGCAGTTTGAGAGTAAATCAGCCCCAGCATTTT
few	TRBJ1-3	NA	TRBV20-1	CSASPGAGASSGNTIYF	TGCAGTGCTAGTCCAGGAGCAGGGGCTTCCTCTGGAAACACCATATATTTT
NA	TRBJ2-1	NA	TRBV29-1	CSVESVAGSRDNEQFF	TGCAGCGTTGAAAGTGTTGCCGGGAGTAGGGATAATGAGCAGTTCTTC
once	TRBJ2-5	NA	TRBV28	CASSSISPAQAETQYF	TGTGCCAGCAGTTCGATTTCCCCAGCCCAGGCAGAGACCCAGTACTTC
NA	TRBJ1-5	NA	TRBV7-9	CASSLDRDQPQHF	TGTGCCAGCAGCTTAGACAGGGATCAGCCCCAGCATTTT
NA	TRBJ2-1	NA	TRBV29-1	CSVGDREQFF	TGCAGCGTTGGAGACAGGGAGCAGTTCTTC
NA	TRBJ1-1	NA	TRBV12-3/TRBV12-4	CASSQGTEAFF	TGTGCCAGCTCCCAGGGTACTGAAGCTTTCTTT
NA	TRBJ1-1	TRBD1	TRBV4-3	CASSQAQGVNTEAFF	TGCGCCAGCAGCCAAGCCCAGGGGGTGAACACTGAAGCTTTCTTT
NA	TRBJ2-1	NA	TRBV5-1	CASSLVLRAEQFF	TGCGCCAGCAGCTTGGTGCTTCGCGCTGAGCAGTTCTTC
NA	TRBJ1-4	TRBD1	TRBV7-2	CASSRVQGILLFF	TGTGCCAGCAGTCGGGTACAGGGGATTCTTCTGTTTTTT
NA	TRBJ2-5	TRBD2	TRBV28	CASSSAGSGGGKTQYF	TGTGCCAGCAGTTCCGCGGGTTCGGGGGGAGGGAAGACCCAGTACTTC
NA	TRBJ1-6	NA	TRBV27	CASSKTHPNSPLHF	TGTGCCAGCAGTAAGACACATCCTAATTCACCCCTCCACTTT
few	TRBJ2-3	TRBD2	TRBV7-2	CASSPRAGGADTQYF	TGTGCCAGCAGCCCCAGGGCGGGAGGGGCAGATACGCAGTATTTT
NA	TRBJ1-2	TRBD1	TRBV7-8	CASSPGQGDGYTF	TGTGCCAGCAGCCCGGGACAGGGAGATGGCTACACCTTC
NA	TRBJ1-2	TRBD1	TRBV6-5	CASSTGGRLNGYTF	TGTGCCAGCAGCACAGGGGGTCGTCTGAATGGCTACACCTTC
few	TRBJ1-1	NA	TRBV19	CATNLVGSTEAFF	TGTGCCACCAACCTGGTGGGGAGCACTGAAGCTTTCTTT
NA	TRBJ2-3	NA	TRBV7-2	CASSLDREGPPPTDTQYF	TGTGCCAGCAGCTTAGACAGGGAAGGGCCACCCCCAACCGATACGCAGTATTTT
few	TRBJ1-4	NA	TRBV18	CASSPIDYGNEKLFF	TGTGCCAGCTCACCCATAGACTATGGTAATGAAAAACTGTTTTTT